A single sample gave rise to the 31 T cell receptor beta chains below, sequenced in a study of tumor and adjacent non-tumor tissue in lung cancer. RNA was extracted from bulk tissue without any cell sorting. More than 3 cm separated this lung sample from the edge of the tumor. Three rounds of nested PCR, following a modified ARM-PCR protocol, produced the TCRbeta library. TCRdb reprocessed the multiplex PCR reads with MiXCR, giving one entry per CDR3 protein. The table shows 90,000 to 110,000 distinct CDR3 sequences, with under 65% occurring only once. Sequencing was performed on distant non-tumor lung tissue. These receptors came from a man aged 55 to 70 with non-small cell lung cancer.

The chain joins TRBV10-3 to TRBJ2-1; weak D call: TRBD1 (6 bases). Trimming stripped 5 bases from V and 0 bases from J, with 8 bases between. The CDR3 is 14 amino acids. Germline values: CDR1 ENHRY, CDR2 SYGVKD. CDR3 sequence (DNA): TGTGCCATCAGTCTAGGGGGCTCCTACAATGAGCAGTTCTTC. It translates to CAISLGGSYNEQFF.

Regarding this clonotype: The CDR3 carries no conserved terminal phenylalanine or tryptophan, so it likely arises from a read error. The DNA is omitted, as the CDR3 cannot be located on it reliably, and the CDR3 follows TCRdb's listing. J is TRBJ2-5 and V is TRBV5-6; the DNA was not compared with TRBD2, the D call given in the table. CDR1 and CDR2 from the germline V gene are SGHDT and YYEEEE. The CDR3 is made up of 17 amino acids, end residues included. This CDR3 is CASSYAPSGVGGETQYL.

The chain employs TRBV20-1 and TRBJ1-2; no firm D call. Per the germline V gene, CDR1 is DFQATT and CDR2 is SNEGSKA (reference sequence). CDR3 length: 14 amino acids. The V and J ends lost 1 base and 10 bases respectively, with 19 bases between them. CDR3 loop: CSARVPDGVRDYTF. In nucleotides, the CDR3 is TGCAGTGCTAGAGTCCCTGACGGGGTACGAGACTACACCTTC.

This chain uses TRBV4-1 with TRBJ1-2; no clear D. The germline V gene has CDR1 MGHRA and CDR2 YSYEKL. This CDR3 is built from 16 residues. Between the trimmed V and J ends, which lost 0 bases and 6 bases, there was a span of 17 bases. The CDR3 is CASSQDQTASNNGYTF. The CDR3 DNA reads as TGCGCCAGCAGCCAAGATCAGACCGCCTCAAACAATGGCTACACCTTC.

The rearrangement joins TRBV6-2 or TRBV6-3 to TRBJ2-1; 7 bases align to TRBD2. The CDR3 has 16 residues. Germline CDR1 is MNHEY and CDR2 is SVGEGT. The junction had 9 bases not matched to a gene; V was cut back by 5 bases and J by 2 bases. In DNA form, the CDR3 reads TGTGCCAGCAGTCGACTAGCTGGATACCCCTACAATGAGCAGTTCTTC. Translating gives CASSRLAGYPYNEQFF.

In the case of this clonotype: The conserved phenylalanine or tryptophan normally closing the CDR3 is absent here, so this likely arose from a read error. The V and J genes are TRBV12-3 or TRBV12-4 and TRBJ2-1, with TRBD2 identical over 9 bases. This CDR3 comprises 15 residues. CDR3 sequence reads: CAGSLSGGPRGEQFC. DNA for the CDR3: TGTGCCGGCAGTCTTAGCGGGGGCCCCCGGGGTGAGCAGTTCTGC.

This clonotype was seen at least ten times. The chain uses TRBV6-1 and TRBJ1-6; unclear D gene. CDR3 length: 13 residues. V was pared by 7 bases and J by 8 bases, with 12 bases between. Germline loops: CDR1 MNHNS, CDR2 SASEGT. The CDR3 sequence: CASTETTHSPLHF. CDR3 nucleotides: TGTGCCAGCACGGAGACAACTCATTCACCCCTCCACTTT.

The chain is built from TRBV13 and TRBJ1-4; D uncertain. The CDR3 runs 14 residues. Germline CDR1 and CDR2: PRHDT and FYEKMQ (reference sequence). The CDR3 region is CLSNLGHTDEKLFF. CDR3 DNA: TGTCTCAGCAACTTAGGCCATACGGATGAAAAACTGTTTTTT.

Comment on this clonotype: A read error may account for a junction end that differs from germline. The rearrangement uses TRBV29-1 and TRBJ2-7, with D possibly being TRBD1 or TRBD2 (5 bases each). Germline CDR1 SQVTM, CDR2 ANQGSEA. CDR3 size: 14 residues. CDR3 in amino acids: CSVEVQGPNYAQYF. CDR3 coding DNA: TGCAGCGTTGAAGTCCAGGGACCAAACTACGCGCAGTACTTC.

Concerning this clonotype: Possible read error: a much larger clone is one base away. The chain recombines TRBV20-1 with TRBJ1-1; D not certain. CDR1 is DFQATT, CDR2 SNEGSKA, per germline (reference sequence). The CDR3 is 13 amino acids. CDR3: CRAEPGRRTEAFF. CDR3 DNA: TGCAGAGCGGAACCCGGTCGTCGCACTGAAGCTTTCTTT.

Turning to this clonotype: This clone may be a read error of a much larger clone one base away. The V gene is TRBV14, the J gene TRBJ1-5; no clear D. The germline V gene has CDR1 SGHDN and CDR2 FVKESK. The CDR3 extends over 12 amino acids. This CDR3 reads CARSQGFQPQHF. In DNA, the CDR3 is TGTGCCAGGAGCCAAGGGTTTCAGCCCCAGCATTTT. Full variable domain (rest looked up from reference TRBV14 and TRBJ1-5): EAGVTQFPSHSVIEKGQTVTLRCDPISGHDNLYWYRRVMGKEIKFLLHFVKESKQDESGMPNNRFLAERTGGTYSTLKVQPAELEDSGVYFCARSQGFQPQHFGDGTRLSIL.

This clonotype has at least ten counts. CDR3 DNA sequence: TGCAGCGTTGCTACCGGGACAGGGAGTGGCTACACCTTC. This sequence encodes CSVATGTGSGYTF. The chain uses TRBV29-1 and TRBJ1-2; 9 nucleotides align to TRBD1. The CDR3 length is 13 residues. Germline CDR1 is SQVTM and CDR2 is ANQGSEA. The V gene end was trimmed by 4 bases and the J gene end by 7 bases; junction bases not matched to a gene: 7.

On this clonotype itself: At one of its ends the junction is not consistent with the germline gene, which may arise from a read error. The V and J genes are TRBV6-2 or TRBV6-3 and TRBJ2-7, with 7 bases fitting TRBD1. The CDR3 is made up of 13 amino acids. CDR1 is MNHEY and CDR2 is SVGEGT in the germline V gene. For the CDR3, the DNA is TGTGCCAGCAGTTGGGACAGTTCAAACGAGCAGCACTTC. Its translation: CASSWDSSNEQHF.

Of note for this clonotype: This may be a read error, as it is one base from a much larger clone. The genes are TRBV6-2 or TRBV6-3 and TRBJ2-3; D may match TRBD1 or TRBD2 (5 bases each). This CDR3 is 15 amino acids long. CDR1 is MNHEY, CDR2 SVGEGT, per germline. CDR3 amino acids: CASLPGRIFTDTQDF. CDR3 DNA sequence: TGTGCCAGCTTACCGGGACGCATCTTCACAGATACGCAGGATTTT.

The chain carries TRBV4-3 and TRBJ2-7, with a weak D call TRBD2 (5 bases). Germline CDR1 and CDR2: LGHNA and YSLEER. The CDR3 sequence is 15 residues long. The V and J ends lost 3 bases and 5 bases respectively, with 17 bases between them. CDR3 sequence (DNA): TGCGCCAGCAGCCAGTACGGGTGGGAGTTCGACGAGCAGTACTTC. Translating gives CASSQYGWEFDEQYF.

Comment on this clonotype: Possible read error: a much larger clone is one base away. The chain has TRBV11-2 and TRBJ2-2, with a weak D call TRBD1 (5 bases). Germline V CDR1 and CDR2: SGHAT, FQNNGV. Trimming stripped 1 base from V and 7 bases from J, with 19 bases between. CDR3 size: 17 residues. The CDR3 DNA reads as TGTGCCAGCAGCTTAGGAAGAAGGGGCGCAGACATCGGGGAGCTGTTTTTT. Protein product: CASSLGRRGADIGELFF.

This clonotype has more than one count but fewer than ten. With a much larger clone just one base away, this may be a read error. J is TRBJ2-1 and V is TRBV6-2 or TRBV6-3; 8 bases match TRBD1. The germline V gene has CDR1 MNHEY and CDR2 SVGEGT. This CDR3 contains 12 residues. As DNA, the CDR3 is TGTGTCAGCAGTTACTCATCAGGGGGCAGGTTCTTC. It translates to CVSSYSSGGRFF.

Comment on this clonotype: One end of the junction varies from germline; a read error may be responsible. The chain has TRBV10-3 and TRBJ2-7; 7 bases agree with TRBD1. CDR3 length: 16 amino acids. CDR1 and CDR2 (germline): ENHRY, SYGVKD. The CDR3: CAISESGQPSEDEQYF. CDR3 DNA sequence: TGTGCCATCAGCGAGTCGGGACAGCCTTCGGAGGACGAGCAGTACTTC.

This clonotype was counted ten times or more. V gene TRBV6-1 combines with J gene TRBJ1-3; D is unclear. The CDR3 totals 16 residues. Between the trimmed V and J ends, which lost 1 base and 3 bases, there was a span of 13 bases. The germline V gene has CDR1 MNHNS and CDR2 SASEGT. Here the CDR3 reads CASSEGKGSFGNTIYF. CDR3 nucleotides: TGTGCCAGCAGTGAAGGGAAGGGATCGTTTGGAAACACCATATATTTT.

The chain has TRBV29-1 and TRBJ2-1, with a weak D call TRBD1 (6 bases). The CDR3 covers 16 residues. From germline, CDR1 is SQVTM and CDR2 ANQGSEA. CDR3 DNA: TGCAACGCTAACGAAGCCACACAGGGTGGCATGGGCGAGCAGTTCTTC. It translates to CNANEATQGGMGEQFF.

Remarks on this clonotype: Its ends do not fully match the called genes, so a read error is possible. The gene calls are TRBV4-2 and TRBJ2-2; tentative D call: TRBD2 (5 bases). The CDR3 runs 16 residues. Germline-derived CDR1 and CDR2 are LGHNA and YNFKEQ. CDR3 residues: CASSQELPTNTGKLFF. CDR3 in DNA: TGTGCCAGTAGCCAAGAACTGCCAACGAACACCGGGAAGCTGTTTTTT.

With regard to this clonotype: One end of the junction is discordant with germline, which a read error may explain. The J gene is TRBJ2-1, the V gene TRBV12-3 or TRBV12-4, with 11 bases matching TRBD1. This CDR3 region has 15 residues. CDR3 loop: CVSGWGTGGYKEQFF. CDR3 coding DNA: TGTGTCAGCGGATGGGGGACAGGGGGTTACAAAGAGCAGTTCTTC.

A remark on this clonotype: At one of its ends the junction is not consistent with the germline gene, which may arise from a read error. V gene TRBV28 combines with J gene TRBJ1-6, with a weak D call TRBD1 (5 bases). CDR3 length: 15 residues. CDR1 and CDR2 from the germline V gene are MDHEN and SYDVKM. CDR3 in DNA: TGTACCAGCAGTTTATTCGGACAAAATAATTCACTCCTCCACTTT. Protein product: CTSSLFGQNNSLLHF.

About this clonotype itself: This likely comes from a read error, as the CDR3 has no conserved phenylalanine or tryptophan at its end. The chain is built from TRBV6-2 or TRBV6-3 and TRBJ1-5; 8 bases fit TRBD1. V lost 7 bases and J lost 6; bases outside the gene matches: 8. Germline lookup yields CDR1 MNHEY and CDR2 SVGEGT. CDR3 length equals 14 residues. This chain's CDR3 is CASNLDRGIQPQHL. CDR3 DNA sequence: TGTGCCAGCAACTTAGACAGGGGAATTCAGCCCCAGCATTTA.

Turning to this clonotype: This sequence may be a read error, since a much larger clone differs from it by one base. The chain joins TRBV5-1 to TRBJ2-6, with unresolved D. Germline V gene lookup returns CDR1 SGHRS and CDR2 YFSETQ. The CDR3 covers 16 residues. With 0 bases removed from V and 5 bases from J, the gap between germline ends came to 12 bases. Written as DNA, the CDR3 is TGCGCCAGCAGCTTGGGGTTGGCTTCTAGGGCCAACGTCCTGACTTTC. Encoded protein: CASSLGLASRANVLTF.

A word on this clonotype: The germline gene is not matched at one end of the junction; a read error may be the cause. The CDR3 sequence: CANSLAGTAHSEQFF. As DNA, the CDR3 is TGCGCCAACAGCTTGGCAGGGACAGCACACAGTGAGCAGTTCTTC. This sequence joins TRBV5-6 and TRBJ2-1, with TRBD1 matching over 7 bases. Germline V gene lookup returns CDR1 SGHDT and CDR2 YYEEEE. The CDR3 runs 15 residues.

V gene TRBV6-2 or TRBV6-3 combines with J gene TRBJ2-7; D possibly corresponds to TRBD1 (6 bases). Germline V gene sequence: CDR1 MNHEY, CDR2 SVGEGT. This CDR3 comprises 13 residues. Trimming removed 6 bases from V and 10 bases from J, with 19 bases in between. The CDR3 DNA is TGTGCCAGCAGCCAGGACAGCTCCTGCGAACAGTACTTC. Protein product: CASSQDSSCEQYF.

The chain combines TRBV4-3 with TRBJ1-4; possibly TRBD1 for D (6 bases). Germline CDR1 LGHNA, CDR2 YSLEER. The CDR3 length is 16 residues. Deletions cut 0 bases from V and 3 bases from J, with 11 bases between. For the CDR3, the DNA is TGCGCCAGCAGCCAAGATAGGGGGGTCCCTAATGAAAAACTGTTTTTT. Translating gives CASSQDRGVPNEKLFF.

DNA for the CDR3: TGCAGTGCTAGAGAAGAGGGGACTGAGCAGTTCTTC. Protein: CSAREEGTEQFF. The J gene is TRBJ2-1, the V gene TRBV20-1; D is tentatively TRBD1 or TRBD2 (5 bases each). The CDR3 is 12 residues long. Germline V gene lookup returns CDR1 DFQATT and CDR2 SNEGSKA (reference sequence). V was pared by 0 bases and J by 9 bases, with 9 bases between.

With regard to this clonotype: One end of the junction varies from germline; a read error may be responsible. The chain couples TRBV6-2 or TRBV6-3 to TRBJ2-2; tentatively, D is TRBD1 (6 bases). This CDR3 has 15 amino acids. The germline V gene encodes CDR1 MNHEY and CDR2 SVGEGT. For the CDR3, the DNA is TGTGCCAGAAGTTGGGGACAAGGGCAGACCGGGGAGCTGTTTTTT. Its protein is CARSWGQGQTGELFF.

The chain carries TRBV12-3 or TRBV12-4 and TRBJ1-6; no clear D. The CDR3 covers 15 residues. Deletions cut 2 bases from V and 5 bases from J, with 10 bases between. The CDR3 here is CASSLTGFHNSPLHF. CDR3 coding DNA: TGTGCCAGCAGTTTAACGGGGTTCCATAATTCACCCCTCCACTTT.